These T cell receptor beta chains were read from a single sample in a study of blood T cell repertoires in COVID-19. Profiling relied on immunoSEQ multiplex PCR, and the TCRdb table lists in-frame clones only, not all of them. The profile covers tens of thousands of clones, with 82% appearing a single time and approximately 6.3% taken by the ten largest. Material: peripheral blood. These receptors came from a human donor in a cohort sampled during active or convalescent COVID-19. Both conserved end residues are part of each CDR3.

J,V,CDR3
TRBJ2-5,TRBV4-2,CASSQESAGGGAAETQYF
TRBJ2-7,TRBV5-6,CASSLVQGGYEQYF
TRBJ2-5,TRBV9,CASSVEGGSQETQYF
TRBJ2-1,TRBV5-4,CASTLRTSGGEQFF
TRBJ1-1,TRBV5-4,CASSSDRGRRVTEAFF
TRBJ1-2,TRBV13,CASSSPGTDYGYTF
TRBJ1-1,TRBV7-8,CASSLNQNTEAFF
TRBJ2-7,TRBV18,CASSPKSGEQYF
TRBJ2-3,TRBV4-1,CASSQRGGQDTQYF
TRBJ1-3,TRBV4-1,CASSQVGLSGNTIYF
TRBJ1-5,TRBV11-3,CASSLKVGGDQPQHF
TRBJ2-6,TRBV27,CASSRARGASGANVLTF
TRBJ1-1,TRBV12-3/TRBV12-4,CASSGAFTEAFF
TRBJ2-2,TRBV11-3,CASRPRDRGRTGELFF
TRBJ2-3,TRBV24-1,CATSVRTSTDTQYF
TRBJ2-7,TRBV7-2,CASSPAGNYEQYF
TRBJ2-1,TRBV19,CASSIRVNNEQFF
TRBJ1-2,TRBV28,CASNLQGGYGYTF
TRBJ2-1,TRBV30,CAWSYSGLVLYNEQFF
TRBJ2-3,TRBV28,CASRLRTGGADTQYF
TRBJ1-2,TRBV25-1,CASSPKEGRADGYTF
TRBJ2-5,TRBV5-1,CASSSGQAQETQYF
TRBJ2-7,TRBV5-6,CASSLGSRGLEYF
TRBJ1-5,TRBV21-1,CASSARTGANQPQHF
TRBJ1-3,TRBV4-3,CASSQGLTNSGNTIYF
TRBJ2-1,TRBV29-1,CSKLAGGWDEQFF
TRBJ2-5,TRBV6-5,CASSLGLHGTQYF
TRBJ1-1,TRBV5-4,CASSQQGRAFF
TRBJ1-6,TRBV5-4,CASRYTGPSNSPLHF
TRBJ2-5,TRBV5-1,CASSSLGASQETQYF
TRBJ1-5,TRBV19,CASSIHGVGQPQHF
TRBJ1-4,TRBV7-9,CASSPGSGPNEKLFF
TRBJ1-2,TRBV4-2,CASSQEGQGVYGYTF
TRBJ1-1,TRBV25-1,CASSGGGSWTEAFF
TRBJ2-7,TRBV6-5,CAGTTGNSYEQYF
TRBJ2-1,TRBV7-2,CASSFLPSGGRSNEQFF
TRBJ2-2,TRBV5-1,CASTLQGANTGELFF
TRBJ2-2,TRBV19,CASSMGDRGVSGELFF
TRBJ1-6,TRBV7-6,CASSSAYNSPLHF
TRBJ1-2,TRBV7-9,CASSLASSVGTDRGYTF
TRBJ2-3,TRBV11-2,CASSLEVAGNTDTQYF
TRBJ1-4,TRBV19,CASAPDGYEGKLFF
TRBJ2-3,TRBV15,CATRGREVADTQYF